These T cell receptor beta chains were read from a single sample in a study of blood T cell repertoires in COVID-19. Produced via immunoSEQ multiplex PCR; TCRdb's table is partial and in-frame only. This sample has fewer than 150,000 clones, with around 80% found just once. What was sequenced was peripheral blood. All receptors come from a human donor in a cohort sampled during active COVID-19. CDR3s include the opening cysteine and the closing phenylalanine or tryptophan. D genes are given only for firm matches. Clone size is stated in some rows and not others, as once, few, many or a class when expanded.

clone_size j_call v_call cdr3_length d_call cdr3_aa cdr3_nt
. TRBJ2-2 TRBV18 12 . CASSPQDGELFF TGTGCCAGCTCACCTCAGGACGGGGAGCTGTTTTTT
. TRBJ1-5 TRBV5-8 13 . CASSAGDVRPQHF TGTGCCAGCAGCGCAGGGGACGTCAGGCCCCAGCATTTT
once TRBJ2-7 TRBV6-1 14 TRBD1 CASSEGTGSYEQYF TGTGCCAGCAGTGAAGGGACAGGCTCCTACGAGCAGTACTTC
. TRBJ1-2 TRBV4-1 12 . CASSPRGYGYTF TGCGCCAGCAGCCCGCGGGGCTATGGCTACACCTTC
. TRBJ1-3 TRBV5-1 16 . CASSPWGPEAGNTIYF TGCGCCAGCAGCCCATGGGGGCCCGAAGCTGGAAACACCATATATTTT
. TRBJ2-6 TRBV27 16 TRBD1 CASRVQGASGANVLTF TGTGCCAGCAGAGTCCAGGGGGCGAGCGGGGCCAACGTCCTGACTTTC
few TRBJ2-5 TRBV9 15 TRBD2 CASSVGAGMEETQYF TGTGCCAGCAGCGTAGGAGCGGGGATGGAAGAGACCCAGTACTTC
. TRBJ2-2 TRBV7-6 15 TRBD2 CASTHSAGGGGELFF TGTGCCAGCACCCACTCTGCGGGGGGTGGAGGGGAGCTGTTTTTT
. TRBJ2-6 TRBV7-3 18 . CASSFMRGSSAGANVLTF TGTGCCAGCAGCTTTATGCGAGGATCTAGTGCTGGGGCCAACGTCCTGACTTTC
few TRBJ2-7 TRBV5-4 15 TRBD1 CASSLAGQGAYEQYF TGTGCCAGCAGCTTGGCCGGGCAGGGGGCCTACGAGCAGTACTTC
. TRBJ2-5 TRBV21-1 14 . CASSRRGGGETQYF TGTGCCAGCAGCAGGCGGGGGGGCGGCGAGACCCAGTACTTC
. TRBJ1-3 TRBV5-5 13 TRBD1 CASSPGQGYTIYF TGTGCCAGCAGCCCCGGACAGGGATACACCATATATTTT
once TRBJ2-5 TRBV10-3 15 TRBD1 CAISGGQGRQETQYF TGTGCCATCAGTGGAGGACAGGGTCGGCAAGAGACCCAGTACTTC
. TRBJ2-1 TRBV5-1 16 TRBD2 CASSPSGTSGGNEQFF TGCGCCAGCAGTCCATCCGGGACTAGCGGGGGCAATGAGCAGTTCTTC
. TRBJ1-5 TRBV6-1 15 TRBD1 CASSEPTGVQQPQHF TGTGCCAGCAGTGAACCTACAGGGGTGCAGCAGCCCCAGCATTTT
. TRBJ2-3 TRBV7-9 16 TRBD1 CASSTRTGPGTDTQYF TGTGCCAGCAGCACGCGGACAGGGCCTGGCACAGATACGCAGTATTTT
. TRBJ2-1 TRBV28 16 . CASTFLGGQLGNEQFF TGTGCCAGCACCTTTCTAGGAGGGCAATTGGGCAATGAGCAGTTCTTC
. TRBJ2-2 TRBV12-5 14 TRBD2 CASGAGVNTGELFF TGTGCTAGTGGTGCGGGGGTGAACACCGGGGAGCTGTTTTTT
. TRBJ2-5 TRBV7-8 16 TRBD2 CASSLGLAGPQETQYF TGTGCCAGCAGCTTAGGTCTAGCGGGGCCTCAAGAGACCCAGTACTTC
. TRBJ2-7 TRBV2 16 . CASSRDRPPYSYEQYF TGTGCCAGCAGTCGTGACAGGCCACCCTACTCCTACGAGCAGTACTTC
. TRBJ2-3 TRBV7-2 13 . CASSPPIVDTQYF TGTGCCAGCAGCCCCCCTATCGTTGATACGCAGTATTTT
. TRBJ1-2 TRBV19 11 . CASGRQDGYTF TGTGCCAGTGGCCGACAGGATGGCTACACCTTC
. TRBJ2-1 TRBV30 14 TRBD1 CAWSVPAQGDEQFF TGTGCCTGGAGTGTTCCCGCCCAGGGGGATGAGCAGTTCTTC
. TRBJ1-2 TRBV28 15 . CASTPGSSPAYGYTF TGTGCCAGCACTCCAGGTAGTTCGCCGGCGTATGGCTACACCTTC
. TRBJ1-6 TRBV7-8 17 TRBD1 CASSSTGESSYNSPLHF TGTGCCAGCAGCTCAACAGGGGAGAGCTCCTATAATTCACCCCTCCACTTT
. TRBJ2-1 TRBV6-4 15 TRBD2 CASSDSTGGFREQFF TGTGCCAGCAGTGACTCGACGGGGGGGTTTCGTGAGCAGTTCTTC
. TRBJ2-6 TRBV15 15 . CATSREGYGANVLTF TGTGCCACCAGCAGAGAGGGCTATGGGGCCAACGTCCTGACTTTC
. TRBJ2-1 TRBV5-1 16 TRBD2 CASSTGRRGIYNEQFF TGCGCCAGCTCCACCGGGAGGCGGGGGATATACAATGAGCAGTTCTTC
. TRBJ2-7 TRBV30 15 . CAWSVGGTAPYEQYF TGTGCCTGGAGTGTGGGCGGGACAGCGCCCTACGAGCAGTACTTC
few TRBJ2-2 TRBV9 15 . CASSGAGRGTGELFF TGTGCCAGCAGCGGGGCCGGGCGGGGCACCGGGGAGCTGTTTTTT
. TRBJ1-3 TRBV3-1/TRBV3-2 13 . CASRLASGNTIYF TGTGCCAGCAGGCTGGCTTCTGGAAACACCATATATTTT
. TRBJ1-5 TRBV5-8 12 . CASSLAGQPQHF TGTGCCAGCAGCTTGGCAGGGCAGCCCCAGCATTTT
once TRBJ1-1 TRBV19 14 . CASNTQEPNTEAFF TGTGCCAGTAACACACAGGAGCCTAACACTGAAGCTTTCTTT
. TRBJ1-5 TRBV5-4 13 . CASSLYGAGHTAF TGTGCCAGCAGCTTGTATGGCGCTGGACATACAGCATTT
once TRBJ1-3 TRBV4-1 19 . CASSQNRDTHHRRGNTIYF TGCGCCAGCAGCCAAAATCGTGACACTCACCACAGAAGGGGAAACACCATATATTTT
. TRBJ2-2 TRBV5-1 14 . CASSLASSPGELFF TGCGCCAGCAGCTTGGCCTCTAGCCCCGGGGAGCTGTTTTTT
once TRBJ2-1 TRBV20-1 13 . CSASRTRVNEQFF TGCAGTGCTAGTCGTACCCGGGTCAATGAGCAGTTCTTC
. TRBJ2-1 TRBV5-8 17 TRBD2 CASSPRLAGGPYNEQFF TGTGCCAGCAGCCCCCGTCTAGCGGGGGGGCCCTACAATGAGCAGTTCTTC
. TRBJ1-2 TRBV7-9 15 . CASSSGQKANYGYTF TGTGCCAGCAGCTCCGGACAGAAAGCTAACTATGGCTACACCTTC
. TRBJ1-4 TRBV19 18 TRBD1 CASRKGQGARATNEKLFF TGTGCCAGTAGAAAGGGACAGGGAGCCCGTGCAACTAATGAAAAACTGTTTTTT
. TRBJ2-3 TRBV13 17 TRBD2 CASSLGVSGGARDTQYF TGTGCCAGCAGCTTAGGCGTGAGCGGGGGGGCCCGGGATACGCAGTATTTT
. TRBJ2-5 TRBV6-2/TRBV6-3 13 . CASSQDFQETQYF TGTGCCAGCAGTCAGGACTTCCAAGAGACCCAGTACTTC
. TRBJ1-1 TRBV6-2/TRBV6-3 15 TRBD1 CASSPIWQGDTEAFF TGTGCCAGCAGCCCGATTTGGCAGGGGGACACTGAAGCTTTCTTT
. TRBJ1-6 TRBV6-4 13 . CASSDSIRSPLHF TGTGCCAGCAGTGACTCGATTCGGTCACCCCTCCACTTT
. TRBJ2-7 TRBV5-1 14 . CASSPGSVSYEQYF TGCGCCAGCAGCCCTGGGAGCGTTTCCTACGAGCAGTACTTC
. TRBJ2-3 TRBV5-4 14 TRBD1 CASSLRQGADTQYF TGTGCCAGCAGCCTCAGACAGGGAGCAGATACGCAGTATTTT